The 27 T cell receptor beta chains given below trace back to one sample, sequenced in a study of CD8 T cells in Susac syndrome. It was with random hexamers that about 0.45 to 1 ug RNA was reverse transcribed. Each CDR3 protein gets one entry after TCRdb re-called the immunoSEQ multiplex PCR reads with MiXCR. The table has about 150,000 distinct CDR3 sequences, approximately 95% seen once. Material: CD4+ T cells from PBMCs. The source is a human donor with Susac syndrome.

The chain recombines TRBV29-1 with TRBJ1-2; D is ambiguous. Germline values: CDR1 SQVTM, CDR2 ANQGSEA. Trimming cost V 3 bases and J 10 bases, with 15 bases left between them. CDR3 length: 12 residues. The CDR3: CSVDATLQDYTF. The CDR3 bases are TGCAGCGTTGATGCAACCCTACAAGACTACACCTTC.

This clonotype was observed a single time. The gene calls are TRBV7-9 and TRBJ2-1; 10 bases map to TRBD2. V shed 3 bases and J 8 bases; nucleotides not matched to a gene: 19. The CDR3 has 19 residues. Germline V gene sequence: CDR1 SEHNR, CDR2 FQNEAQ (reference sequence). The CDR3 region is CASSFFPPGTSAMVDEQFF. CDR3 bases: TGTGCCAGCAGCTTTTTCCCCCCCGGGACTAGCGCGATGGTCGATGAGCAGTTCTTC.

The V and J genes are TRBV29-1 and TRBJ2-7; possible D gene TRBD1, 6 bases. CDR3 length: 12 amino acids. The germline V and J ends were trimmed by 5 bases and 2 bases, with 10 bases remaining between them. Germline V gene data show CDR1 as SQVTM and CDR2 as ANQGSEA. As DNA, the CDR3 is TGCAGCGTTTTCGACAGGCCCTACGAGCAGTACTTC. It yields the protein CSVFDRPYEQYF.

This clonotype was counted once. The rearrangement links TRBV29-1 to TRBJ2-3, with D tentatively TRBD1 (6 bases). V was shortened by 7 bases and J by 0 bases, with 14 bases between the two germline ends. Germline values: CDR1 SQVTM, CDR2 ANQGSEA. The CDR3 sequence is 14 residues long. The CDR3 sequence: CSAPGHLSTDTQYF. The CDR3 region has the DNA TGCAGCGCCCCGGGACACCTTAGCACAGATACGCAGTATTTT.

The chain couples TRBV4-1 to TRBJ2-5; 9 bases are a match to TRBD1. The germline CDR1 and CDR2 sequences are MGHRA and YSYEKL. V was pared by 4 bases and J by 2 bases, with 5 bases of the junction left unmatched. The CDR3 loop spans 15 amino acids. CDR3 amino acids: CASSLTGTGQETQYF. The CDR3 DNA reads as TGCGCCAGCAGCCTAACCGGGACAGGGCAAGAGACCCAGTACTTC.

This chain links TRBV7-2 with TRBJ2-7, with D possibly TRBD1 on 6 matching bases. The germline CDR1 and CDR2 sequences are SGHTA and FQGNSA. The ends were cut back, 1 base at V and 4 bases at J, with 11 bases in the middle. The CDR3 has 14 amino acids. This CDR3 reads CASSLVQGRYEQYF. The CDR3 DNA reads as TGTGCCAGCAGCTTAGTACAGGGTCGATACGAGCAGTACTTC.

The chain recombines TRBV5-4 with TRBJ2-3; D unresolved. Deletions cut 2 bases from V and 0 bases from J, with 10 bases between. This CDR3 has 15 residues. Per germline, CDR1 SGHNT and CDR2 YYREEE (reference sequence). For the CDR3, the DNA is TGTGCCAGCAGCTTAGGCCAGTCTAGCACAGATACGCAGTATTTT. This codes for CASSLGQSSTDTQYF.

The CDR3 bases are TGCAGTGCTAGAGTCCCCAGGGCTAATTCACCCCTCCACTTT. It translates to CSARVPRANSPLHF. The chain joins TRBV20-1 to TRBJ1-6; TRBD1 might be the D (5 bases). The length of the CDR3 is 14 residues. Trimming took off 1 base at V and 6 bases at J, with 10 bases between the two ends. Germline-derived CDR1 and CDR2 are DFQATT and SNEGSKA (reference sequence).

The chain employs TRBV6-5 and TRBJ1-5; D remains ambiguous. The CDR3 loop spans 16 amino acids. Germline CDR1 reads MNHEY; CDR2 reads SVGAGI. Trimming removed 2 bases from V and 8 bases from J, with 19 bases in between. The CDR3 is CASSYRSPRGWEPQHF. The CDR3 DNA follows: TGTGCCAGCAGTTACCGGTCACCCCGGGGATGGGAGCCCCAGCATTTT.

In its sample, this clonotype was seen once. The chain carries TRBV3-1 and TRBJ2-7; 10 nucleotides agree with TRBD2. Trimming removed 4 bases from V and 2 bases from J; junction bases left unmatched: 5. Germline values: CDR1 LGHDT, CDR2 YNNKEL (reference sequence). The CDR3 length is 15 residues. The CDR3 DNA follows: TGTGCCAGCAGCCCCGGACTAGCGGAGACCTACGAGCAGTACTTC. Encoded protein: CASSPGLAETYEQYF.

The V gene is TRBV19, the J gene TRBJ2-1; perhaps TRBD2 as D (6 bases). Trimming took 4 bases from V and 0 from J, leaving 10 bases between them. Germline CDR1 is LNHDA and CDR2 is SQIVND (reference sequence). The CDR3 covers 15 residues. CDR3 residues: CASSKTRISYNEQFF. DNA for the CDR3: TGTGCCAGTAGTAAGACTAGGATCTCCTACAATGAGCAGTTCTTC.

The chain has TRBV20-1 and TRBJ1-5, with D tentatively TRBD1 (5 bases). Trimming took off 6 bases at V and 4 bases at J, with 16 bases between the two ends. The CDR3 extends over 14 amino acids. Germline-derived CDR1 and CDR2 are DFQATT and SNEGSKA (reference sequence). The CDR3: CSASGRRPNQPQHF. The CDR3 nucleotides read TGCAGTGCCTCGGGACGGAGACCAAATCAGCCCCAGCATTTT.

The chain uses TRBV20-1 and TRBJ1-2; D uncertain. CDR1 and CDR2 from the germline V gene are DFQATT and SNEGSKA (reference sequence). The germline V and J ends were trimmed by 2 bases and 8 bases, with 21 bases remaining between them. This CDR3 has 15 residues. The CDR3 DNA reads TGCAGTGCTAGACGGCCAGCGGAGGCGAAGGAGGGCTACACCTTC. Translated: CSARRPAEAKEGYTF.

The count of this clonotype is one. This chain connects TRBV7-2 to TRBJ2-3, with D perhaps TRBD2 (6 bases). This CDR3 has 17 amino acids. V lost 8 bases and J lost 4, with 25 bases in between. CDR1 SGHTA and CDR2 FQGNSA come from the germline V gene. The CDR3, as DNA: TGTGCCAGCTACGGTGCGGGGATCCCATTAATAGCAGATACGCAGTATTTT. The encoded protein is CASYGAGIPLIADTQYF.

The chain combines TRBV3-1 with TRBJ1-2; D uncertain. The germline V gene encodes CDR1 LGHDT and CDR2 YNNKEL (reference sequence). This CDR3 comprises 13 residues. V dropped 0 bases and J dropped 5 bases, with 7 bases sitting between them. Here the CDR3 DNA reads TGTGCCAGCAGCCAAGATGGCAGTTATGGCTACACCTTC. Translation gives CASSQDGSYGYTF. Supplemented by reference TRBV3-1 and TRBJ1-2, the full variable domain reads DTAVSQTPKYLVTQMGNDKSIKCEQNLGHDTMYWYKQDSKKFLKIMFSYNNKELIINETVPNRFSPKSPDKAHLNLHINSLELGDSAVYFCASSQDGSYGYTFGSGTRLTVV.

The chain employs TRBV20-1 and TRBJ2-3; D is unclear. Trimming took 7 bases from V and 5 from J, leaving 10 bases between them. Germline V lookup: CDR1 DFQATT, CDR2 SNEGSKA (reference sequence). The CDR3 has 11 amino acids. The DNA for the CDR3 is TGCAGTGGCACCGCGATAGATACGCAGTATTTT. This gives the protein CSGTAIDTQYF.

J is TRBJ1-1 and V is TRBV6-6; D not certain. The germline CDR1 and CDR2 sequences are MNHNY and SVGAGI (reference sequence). The CDR3 loop spans 11 amino acids. V shed 5 bases and J shed 8 bases, with 9 bases lying between them. In DNA, the CDR3 is TGTGCCAGCAGTGGAGGGCAGGAAGCTTTCTTT. Protein product: CASSGGQEAFF.

The chain has TRBV12-3 or TRBV12-4 and TRBJ1-1; D gene unclear. This CDR3 contains 13 residues. Trimming removed 1 base from V and 7 bases from J, with 10 bases in between. The CDR3 nucleotides are TGTGCCAGCAGTTTAGGAGGTTCGGGTGAAGCTTTCTTT. It yields the protein CASSLGGSGEAFF.

This sequence joins TRBV14 and TRBJ2-7; D unresolved. CDR1 and CDR2 (germline): SGHDN, FVKESK. The ends were cut back, 5 bases at V and 2 bases at J, with 7 bases in the middle. The CDR3 runs 12 residues. For the CDR3, the DNA is TGTGCCAGCAGCTACCAGGCCTACGAGCAGTACTTC. This sequence encodes CASSYQAYEQYF.

The chain couples TRBV20-1 to TRBJ2-1; D possibly corresponds to TRBD2 (5 bases). CDR3 length: 15 residues. V was cut by 3 bases and J by 4 bases, with 16 bases left in between. The germline V gene encodes CDR1 DFQATT and CDR2 SNEGSKA (reference sequence). For the CDR3, the DNA is TGCAGTGCTAGGAAGGACTTTGGGCGATACAATGAGCAGTTCTTC. Its translation: CSARKDFGRYNEQFF.

The genes are TRBV18 and TRBJ1-2; TRBD1 matches 7 bases. The length of the CDR3 is 15 residues. The germline V gene has CDR1 KGHSH and CDR2 LQKENI. Losses at the gene ends were 1 base for V and 5 bases for J; bases not matched to a gene: 7. The DNA for the CDR3 is TGTGCCAGCTCACCACTGGAACGGGACAGTTATGGCTACACCTTC. This encodes CASSPLERDSYGYTF.

The V and J genes are TRBV2 and TRBJ2-7; 7 bases are shared with TRBD2. The CDR3 consists of 14 residues. Germline trimming cut 6 bases from V and 0 bases from J; bases unmatched to any gene: 5. The germline V gene has CDR1 SNHLY and CDR2 FYNNEI. The CDR3 spells CASSTGTNSYEQYF. CDR3 sequence (DNA): TGTGCCAGCAGCACCGGGACTAACTCCTACGAGCAGTACTTC.

This sequence joins TRBV4-1 and TRBJ1-5; D is undetermined. This CDR3 comprises 15 residues. CDR1 is MGHRA and CDR2 is YSYEKL in the germline V gene. V lost 0 bases to trimming and J lost 0 bases, with 6 bases between them. The CDR3 nucleotides read TGCGCCAGCAGCCAAGATGCGAGTAGCAATCAGCCCCAGCATTTT. Its protein is CASSQDASSNQPQHF.

V gene TRBV9 combines with J gene TRBJ2-5, with unresolved D. This CDR3 region has 15 residues. V was trimmed by 4 bases and J by 5 bases, leaving 18 bases between them. Germline V gives CDR1 SGDLS, CDR2 YYNGEE. CDR3 amino acids: CASSLTTWVEETQYF. Written as DNA, the CDR3 is TGTGCCAGCAGCCTCACTACCTGGGTGGAGGAGACCCAGTACTTC.

Here the CDR3 DNA reads TGCAGTGCTAAAACAGGGGCGGTACGCACTGAAGCTTTCTTT. Its protein is CSAKTGAVRTEAFF. The chain carries TRBV20-1 and TRBJ1-1; 7 nucleotides line up with TRBD1. Trimming cost V 4 bases and J 4 bases; bases outside gene matches: 9. Germline-derived CDR1 and CDR2 are DFQATT and SNEGSKA (reference sequence). The CDR3 has 14 amino acids.

The chain links TRBV20-1 to TRBJ2-4, with D possibly matching TRBD2 (5 bases). This CDR3 region has 16 residues. Trimming shortened V by 4 bases and J by 2 bases, and 18 bases separated the two germline ends. Germline lookup yields CDR1 DFQATT and CDR2 SNEGSKA (reference sequence). This CDR3 reads CSAKASGKKTKNIQYF. The CDR3 coding sequence is TGCAGTGCTAAAGCATCCGGGAAGAAGACCAAAAACATTCAGTACTTC.

The chain carries TRBV7-2 and TRBJ2-7, with D possibly called TRBD1 or TRBD2 (6 bases each). This CDR3 comprises 14 residues. Germline CDR1 reads SGHTA; CDR2 reads FQGNSA. The V end was cut by 1 base, the J end by 3 bases, with 10 bases between. This CDR3 is CASSLGRGRYEQYF. CDR3 coding DNA: TGTGCCAGCAGCTTAGGTCGGGGGCGCTACGAGCAGTACTTC.